Sequencing of this TCR beta chain was carried out in a study of monozygotic twins with inflammatory bowel disease. General study points: Those with IBD had lower TCRbeta diversity (inverse Simpson) than their healthy co-twins did. Treatment differences in immunosuppression may have added variability to the repertoires of patients.

TCRdb reprocessed the 5' RACE reads, with one entry per CDR3 protein and no DNA. Its table records 140,000 to 150,000 distinct CDR3 sequences. Worth noting for this clonotype: Antigen specificity is unknown.

Per germline, CDR1 SGHRS and CDR2 YFSETQ. The length of the CDR3 is 15 residues. This TCR derives from a human donor with ulcerative colitis or Crohn's disease, or a healthy co-twin of an affected twin (not recorded which). V and J are TRBV5-1 and TRBJ2-1. Sequenced input: blood. The CDR3 protein is CASSLALGAYNEQFF.